This TCR beta chain is from a study of blood T cell repertoires in COVID-19. Sequenced by immunoSEQ multiplex PCR; TCRdb stores in-frame clones only, minus some. The sample has under 200,000 clones, 80% seen once; the top ten hold 6.5% to 8%. A remark on this clone: Other DNA sequences within the sample encode an identical CDR3.

After removal of 4 bases from V and 5 bases from J, the junction contained 4 bases not matched to a gene. CDR3 length: 14 amino acids. Germline lookup yields CDR1 SGHRS and CDR2 YFSETQ. The rearrangement uses TRBV5-1 and TRBJ1-2, with 11 bases identical to TRBD1. The origin of this receptor is a man between 65 and 80 years old with active or convalescent COVID-19. The sample comprised peripheral blood. CDR3 loop: CASSMDRGRYGYTF. CDR3 DNA: TGCGCCAGCAGCATGGACAGGGGGCGGTATGGCTACACCTTC.